This record concerns one TCR beta chain sequence. Its cognate antigen is unknown. The data originate from a study of T cells expressing NK-cell markers. Study-level points and caveats: It remained uncertain whether the expanded NKG2C+ T cell clones were specific for HCMV antigens. Four of the donors also had these clonotypes leading their CD3+CD56-NKG2C+ fraction.

TCRdb reprocessed the 5' RACE reads and keeps a single row for each CDR3 protein, giving no DNA. This sample's table has 400,000 to 500,000 distinct CDR3 sequences. Germline-derived CDR1 and CDR2 are SEHNR and FQNEAQ (reference sequence). The CDR3 is made up of 12 amino acids. The chain has TRBV7-9 and TRBJ2-1. This TCR came from a woman aged 18 to 75 in good health. Sequencing used blood T cells: a sorted CD56 or NKG2C T cell subset, CD4+ or CD8+ T cells, or bulk PBMC T cells (not recorded which). The CDR3 spells CASSFSRDEQFF.